This T cell receptor (beta chain) was documented in a study of cytomegalovirus exposure and HLA in healthy donors. PCR primers comprised 60 Vbeta and 13 Jbeta primers. The assay was immunoSEQ multiplex PCR, and TCRdb's table has in-frame clones only and misses some. The sample carries around 140,000 clones, around 80% recorded once. General observations from the study: Another analysis was done later, and it associated around 15,000 TCR beta sequences with HLA alleles at 0.05 false discovery rate. A later analysis linked a missense variant in DCLRE1C to the trimming of TCR beta V and J genes.

Germline CDR1 and CDR2: SGDLS and YYNGEE. The CDR3 runs 14 residues. Trimming stripped 3 bases from V and 1 base from J, with 8 bases between. A remark on this clone: Its specificity is unknown.

The sequenced sample was PBMCs. The TCR comes from a man aged 18-30 years in good health and CMV-seropositive. The rearrangement uses TRBV9 and TRBJ1-3, with a possible D match to TRBD1 (6 bases). DNA for the CDR3: TGTGCCAGCAGCGCCGACAGGTCTGGAAACACCATATATTTT. Translating it yields CASSADRSGNTIYF.